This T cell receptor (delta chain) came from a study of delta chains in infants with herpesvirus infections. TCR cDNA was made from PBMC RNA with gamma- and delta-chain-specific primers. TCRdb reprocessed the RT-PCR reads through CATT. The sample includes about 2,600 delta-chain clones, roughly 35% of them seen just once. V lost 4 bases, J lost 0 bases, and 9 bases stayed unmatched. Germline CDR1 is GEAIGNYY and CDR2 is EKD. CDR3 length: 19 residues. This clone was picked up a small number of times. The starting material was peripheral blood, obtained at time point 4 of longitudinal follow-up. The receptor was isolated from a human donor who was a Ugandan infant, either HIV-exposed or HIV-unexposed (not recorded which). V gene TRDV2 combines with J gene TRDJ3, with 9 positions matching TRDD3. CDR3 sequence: CACDSVLGDNSWDTRQMFF. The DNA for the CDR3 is TGTGCCTGTGATTCCGTACTGGGGGACAACTCCTGGGACACCCGACAGATGTTTTTC.